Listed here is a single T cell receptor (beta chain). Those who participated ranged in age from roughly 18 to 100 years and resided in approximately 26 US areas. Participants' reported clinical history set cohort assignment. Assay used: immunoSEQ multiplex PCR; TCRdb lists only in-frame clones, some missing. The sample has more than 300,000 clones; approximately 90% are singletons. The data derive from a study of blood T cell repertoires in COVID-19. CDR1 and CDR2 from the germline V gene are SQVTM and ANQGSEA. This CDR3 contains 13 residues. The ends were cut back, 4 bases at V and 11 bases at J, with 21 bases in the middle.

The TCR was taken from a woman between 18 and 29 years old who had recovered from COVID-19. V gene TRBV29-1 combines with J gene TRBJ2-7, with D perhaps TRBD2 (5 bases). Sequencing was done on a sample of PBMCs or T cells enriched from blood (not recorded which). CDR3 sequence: CSVGGQSARFEYF. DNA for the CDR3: TGCAGCGTTGGAGGGCAGTCTGCACGCTTTGAGTACTTC.